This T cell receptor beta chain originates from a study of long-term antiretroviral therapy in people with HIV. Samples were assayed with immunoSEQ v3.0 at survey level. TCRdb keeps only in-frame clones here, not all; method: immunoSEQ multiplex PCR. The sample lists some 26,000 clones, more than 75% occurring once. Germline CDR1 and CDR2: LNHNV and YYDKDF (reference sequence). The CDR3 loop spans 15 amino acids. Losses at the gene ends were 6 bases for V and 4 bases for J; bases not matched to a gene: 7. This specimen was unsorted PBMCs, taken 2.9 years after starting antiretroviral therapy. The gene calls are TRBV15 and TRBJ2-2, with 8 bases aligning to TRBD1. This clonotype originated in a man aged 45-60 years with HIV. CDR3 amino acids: CATRGGQEGTGELFF. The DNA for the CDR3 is TGTGCCACCAGGGGGGGACAGGAGGGCACCGGGGAGCTGTTTTTT.